The 19 T cell receptor beta chains in this list originate from one sample, sequenced in a study of blood T cells in healthy people across ages. A J-beta primer mix and a sample-barcoded 5' primer were used in a second PCR of about 7 to 12 cycles. TCRdb passed the 5' RACE reads through MiXCR, listing each CDR3 protein once. The repertoire consists of approximately 780,000 distinct CDR3 sequences, with around 25% occurring once and the leading ten covering about 2.9%. Separately, the same data were catalogued under a study of T cells of mothers and their children.

The material sequenced was blood. All receptors derive from a boy aged 5 to 17 in good health.

This clonotype came up a few times. The chain is built from TRBV20-1 and TRBJ2-5, with 8 bases lining up with TRBD2. The germline gives CDR1 DFQATT, CDR2 SNEGSKA (reference sequence). CDR3 length: 16 residues. Trimming cost V 3 bases and J 1 base; bases outside gene matches: 10. The CDR3 bases are TGCAGTGCTAGTGGCGCGGGGGGCCCTATCCAAGAGACCCAGTACTTC. It yields the protein CSASGAGGPIQETQYF.

This clonotype appeared a few times. The chain has TRBV20-1 and TRBJ2-5; TRBD2 matches 13 bases. This CDR3 has 14 residues. After removal of 6 bases from V and 7 bases from J, the junction contained 8 bases not matched to a gene. The germline V gene has CDR1 DFQATT and CDR2 SNEGSKA (reference sequence). CDR3 in DNA: TGCAGTGCCGACGTCGGGACTAGCGGGGCGACCCAGTACTTC. It is translated as CSADVGTSGATQYF.

V and J are TRBV4-2 and TRBJ1-3; TRBD1 might be the D (5 bases). CDR3 length: 15 amino acids. Trimming removed 5 bases from V and 2 bases from J, with 13 bases in between. CDR1 and CDR2 (germline): LGHNA, YNFKEQ. The CDR3, as DNA: TGTGCCAGCAGCGGAAGGGACGGCGCTGGAAACACCATATATTTT. As protein: CASSGRDGAGNTIYF.

The chain uses TRBV29-1 and TRBJ1-1; D ambiguous. The germline V gene has CDR1 SQVTM and CDR2 ANQGSEA. V was pared by 5 bases and J by 5 bases, with 15 bases between. The CDR3 consists of 13 residues. CDR3: CSVSWGGRTEAFF. In nucleotides, the CDR3 is TGCAGCGTTTCGTGGGGAGGTAGGACTGAAGCTTTCTTT. Based on the CDR3 plus reference TRBV29-1 and TRBJ1-1, the full variable domain is SAVISQKPSRDICQRGTSLTIQCQVDSQVTMMFWYRQQPGQSLTLIATANQGSEATYESGFVIDKFPISRPNLTFSTLTVSNMSPEDSSIYLCSVSWGGRTEAFFGQGTRLTVV.

Only one count was recorded for this clonotype. The chain joins TRBV11-2 to TRBJ2-1, with 9 bases fitting TRBD1. The V and J ends lost 6 bases and 0 bases, in that order; junction bases with no gene match: 6. The germline V gene has CDR1 SGHAT and CDR2 FQNNGV. This CDR3 has 16 amino acids. CDR3 DNA: TGTGCCAGCAGGTCCGACAGGGGGAGCTCCTACAATGAGCAGTTCTTC. This encodes CASRSDRGSSYNEQFF. Full variable domain (outside the CDR3, taken from reference TRBV11-2 and TRBJ2-1): EAGVAQSPRYKIIEKRQSVAFWCNPISGHATLYWYQQILGQGPKLLIQFQNNGVVDDSQLPKDRFSAERLKGVDSTLKIQPAKLEDSAVYLCASRSDRGSSYNEQFFGPGTRLTVL.

In its sample, this clonotype was seen a few times. The genes are TRBV5-5 and TRBJ2-7; a possible D gene is TRBD1 (6 bases). With 4 bases removed from V and 4 bases from J, the gap between germline ends came to 18 bases. From germline, CDR1 is SGHKS and CDR2 YYEKEE (reference sequence). The CDR3 extends over 15 amino acids. The CDR3 region is CASSPAAGERYEQYF. The DNA of the CDR3 is TGTGCCAGCAGCCCGGCGGCAGGGGAAAGGTACGAGCAGTACTTC.

In this sample, this clonotype turned up a few times. V usage is TRBV12-3 or TRBV12-4 and J usage is TRBJ1-2; 8 bases align to TRBD1. The CDR3 loop spans 17 amino acids. The CDR3: CVSRAGTGTDTNYGYTF. CDR3 DNA: TGTGTCAGTAGGGCCGGGACAGGCACCGATACTAACTATGGCTACACCTTC.

This clonotype occurred a few times. This chain joins TRBV7-6 and TRBJ2-5, with D maybe TRBD1 (6 bases). CDR1 and CDR2 from the germline V gene are SGHVS and FNYEAQ. The CDR3 extends over 17 amino acids. Trimming removed 7 bases from V and 5 bases from J, with 26 bases in between. CDR3 DNA: TGTGCCAGCAACGCCCGGGGCAGGGGAGCGAAGCAGGAGACCCAGTACTTC. Translated, it gives CASNARGRGAKQETQYF.

This clonotype was detected a few times. The V call is TRBV4-1, the J call TRBJ1-2; a weak D match, TRBD1 (6 bases). Germline-derived CDR1 and CDR2 are MGHRA and YSYEKL. The CDR3 consists of 16 residues. V dropped 0 bases and J dropped 0 bases, with 11 bases sitting between them. The CDR3 DNA sequence: TGCGCCAGCAGCCAAGATCGGGGACAAGCTAACTATGGCTACACCTTC. It translates to CASSQDRGQANYGYTF.

This clonotype showed up just a few times. The chain couples TRBV28 to TRBJ2-5; D might be TRBD1 or TRBD2, each matching 7 bases. Germline values: CDR1 MDHEN, CDR2 SYDVKM. V lost 3 bases and J lost 11, with 31 bases in between. The CDR3 sequence is 18 residues long. CDR3 loop: CASSFQEAGDSAFYEQYF. The CDR3 nucleotides read TGTGCCAGCAGTTTCCAAGAGGCGGGGGACAGTGCTTTCTATGAGCAGTACTTC.

This rearrangement joins TRBV28 to TRBJ2-6; TRBD2 aligns across 7 bases. CDR3 length equals 15 residues. With V trimmed by 6 bases and J by 2 bases, 4 bases remained unmatched. Looked up from germline, CDR1 is MDHEN and CDR2 is SYDVKM. The CDR3 nucleotides read TGTGCCAGCAGCCCGGGGGGAACTGGGGCCAACGTCCTGACTTTC. It yields the protein CASSPGGTGANVLTF.

The chain joins TRBV9 to TRBJ2-3; TRBD2 matches at 10 bases. The CDR3 runs 17 residues. The V segment lost 3 bases and the J segment 2 bases; nucleotides outside the gene matches: 9. Germline-derived CDR1 and CDR2 are SGDLS and YYNGEE. The CDR3 coding sequence is TGTGCCAGCAGCGGTACCCCGGGACTAGCGACCACAGATACGCAGTATTTT. Translating gives CASSGTPGLATTDTQYF.

V gene TRBV6-5 combines with J gene TRBJ2-5; 10 bases fit TRBD2. Germline V gene lookup returns CDR1 MNHEY and CDR2 SVGAGI. V shed 5 bases, J shed 5 bases, and the junction held 8 bases outside the gene matches. The CDR3 extends over 15 amino acids. The CDR3 sequence: CASSRNPAGGETQYF. CDR3 bases: TGTGCCAGCAGTCGGAACCCAGCGGGGGGGGAGACCCAGTACTTC.

The J gene is TRBJ1-2, the V gene TRBV7-9; D unresolved. V lost 4 bases and J 3 bases, leaving 12 bases between the germline ends. CDR1 and CDR2 (germline): SEHNR, FQNEAQ (reference sequence). This CDR3 spans 14 amino acids. The CDR3, as DNA: TGTGCCAGCAGCTCCAACGCGGTCGACTATGGCTACACCTTC. Translation gives CASSSNAVDYGYTF.

This clonotype showed up just once. The chain uses TRBV5-1 and TRBJ2-3, with 9 positions matching TRBD2. CDR3 length: 15 residues. Germline V gene data show CDR1 as SGHRS and CDR2 as YFSETQ. J lost 4 bases, V lost 5 bases, and 8 bases had no gene match. As DNA, the CDR3 is TGCGCCAGCAGTTATAACCTAGCGGGGCCAGATACGCAGTATTTT. Translated, it gives CASSYNLAGPDTQYF.

This clonotype appeared a few times. This chain uses TRBV5-5 with TRBJ1-2; possibly TRBD1 for D (6 bases). CDR3 size: 15 residues. V lost 3 bases and J lost 3, with 15 bases in between. CDR1 and CDR2 from the germline V gene are SGHKS and YYEKEE (reference sequence). The CDR3 sequence is CASSWTVGMDYGYTF. The CDR3, as DNA: TGTGCCAGCAGCTGGACAGTTGGCATGGACTATGGCTACACCTTC.

A few counts support this clonotype. The chain carries TRBV7-9 and TRBJ2-1; TRBD1 aligns across 11 bases. V was pared by 1 base and J by 5 bases, with 10 bases of the junction left unmatched. Germline-derived CDR1 and CDR2 are SEHNR and FQNEAQ (reference sequence). The CDR3 loop spans 18 amino acids. The CDR3 DNA sequence: TGTGCCAGCAGCTTAGGGACAGGGGGCTTTGGGACTAACAATGAGCAGTTCTTC. This codes for CASSLGTGGFGTNNEQFF.

This chain connects TRBV14 to TRBJ2-5, with D perhaps TRBD2 (6 bases). This CDR3 comprises 16 residues. Germline values: CDR1 SGHDN, CDR2 FVKESK. V dropped 1 base and J dropped 4 bases, with 16 bases sitting between them. CDR3 DNA: TGTGCCAGCAGCCAAGTGTCCCTGGGCGGGATAGAGACCCAGTACTTC. Amino acid sequence: CASSQVSLGGIETQYF.

This clonotype was seen a few times. Likely a read error: the CDR3 ends without its conserved phenylalanine or tryptophan. The chain links TRBV7-2 to TRBJ1-4; no reliable D call. CDR3 size: 15 residues. Trimming left V 2 bases short and J 0 bases short, with 7 bases between. From germline, CDR1 is SGHTA and CDR2 FQGNSA. DNA of the CDR3: TGTGCCAGCAGCTTAAGACCCGCAACTAATGAAAAACTGTTTCTT. This codes for CASSLRPATNEKLFL.